This is a list of T cell receptor beta chains from one sample in a study of neurological immune-mediated disorders. TCRdb re-called the 5' RACE reads through MiXCR, storing one row per CDR3 protein. The repertoire holds about 38,000 distinct CDR3 sequences, with approximately 10% as singletons. Sequencing was done on a sample of PBMCs. All receptors come from a man between 60 and 75 years old with HTLV-1-associated myelopathy (HAM/TSP). The CDR3 runs from the conserved cysteine through the conserved F or W. The order of the fields is CDR3 protein, CDR3 DNA, D gene, J gene, V gene, clone size. The D gene is left open where the match is weak. Clone size is shown for a subset of rows, as once, few, many or a class of expanded clone.

CDR3: CSVEDPWGPSGANVLTF
DNA: TGCAGCGTTGAAGATCCCTGGGGCCCCTCTGGGGCCAACGTCCTGACTTTC
D: .
J: TRBJ2-6
V: TRBV29-1
size: many

CDR3: CASSPDTNTGEPFF
DNA: TGTGCCAGCAGCCCAGACACGAACACCGGGGAGCCGTTTTTT
D: .
J: TRBJ2-2
V: TRBV5-4
size: .

CDR3: CASRVTSSYNEQFF
DNA: TGCGCCAGCAGGGTTACGAGCTCCTACAATGAGCAGTTCTTC
D: .
J: TRBJ2-1
V: TRBV5-1
size: many

CDR3: CASSIDSGHGYTF
DNA: TGTGCCAGCAGCATCGACAGCGGGCATGGCTACACCTTC
D: .
J: TRBJ1-2
V: TRBV6-5
size: many

CDR3: CASSPEGRQETQYF
DNA: TGCGCCAGCAGCCCAGAGGGGCGGCAAGAGACCCAGTACTTC
D: .
J: TRBJ2-5
V: TRBV5-1
size: many

CDR3: CASSDTGAFTGELFF
DNA: TGCGCCAGCAGCGATACAGGGGCCTTCACCGGGGAGCTGTTTTTT
D: TRBD1
J: TRBJ2-2
V: TRBV5-1
size: many

CDR3: CASSLRAGELFF
DNA: TGTGCCAGCAGTTTACGTGCCGGGGAGCTGTTTTTT
D: .
J: TRBJ2-2
V: TRBV12-3/TRBV12-4
size: many

CDR3: CASSVQGGEQYF
DNA: TGTGCCAGCAGCGTTCAGGGAGGCGAGCAGTACTTC
D: .
J: TRBJ2-7
V: TRBV9
size: many

CDR3: CAISEGGLSYEQYF
DNA: TGTGCCATCAGTGAGGGAGGGCTATCCTACGAGCAGTACTTC
D: .
J: TRBJ2-7
V: TRBV10-3
size: many

CDR3: CSAYSSTGNTIYF
DNA: TGCAGTGCTTATTCCAGCACTGGAAACACCATATATTTT
D: .
J: TRBJ1-3
V: TRBV20-1
size: many

CDR3: CASSLEGGANTGELFF
DNA: TGCGCCAGCAGCTTGGAAGGGGGGGCGAACACCGGGGAGCTGTTTTTT
D: .
J: TRBJ2-2
V: TRBV5-1
size: many

CDR3: CAISESQGSVAFF
DNA: TGTGCCATCAGTGAGTCTCAGGGGTCGGTAGCTTTCTTT
D: .
J: TRBJ1-1
V: TRBV10-3
size: many

CDR3: CASSPSSTNTEAFF
DNA: TGCGCCAGCAGCCCCTCTTCAACGAACACTGAAGCTTTCTTT
D: .
J: TRBJ1-1
V: TRBV5-1
size: many

CDR3: CASSLANQLAEGAFF
DNA: TGTGCCAGCAGCTTGGCGAACCAGCTTGCGGAGGGGGCTTTCTTT
D: .
J: TRBJ1-1
V: TRBV11-1
size: .

CDR3: CASAWTSAYNEQFF
DNA: TGTGCCAGCGCCTGGACTAGCGCCTACAATGAGCAGTTCTTC
D: TRBD2
J: TRBJ2-1
V: TRBV6-2/TRBV6-3
size: many

CDR3: CTSLEGRTFTDTQYF
DNA: TGTACCAGTCTCGAGGGACGGACATTCACAGATACGCAGTATTTT
D: .
J: TRBJ2-3
V: TRBV6-6
size: .

CDR3: CASSQLISDTWELSF
DNA: TGCGCCAGCAGTCAATTGATCAGTGACACCTGGGAGCTGTCTTTT
D: .
J: TRBJ2-2
V: TRBV5-1
size: few

CDR3: CASSPPSSGNTIYF
DNA: TGTGCCAGCAGCCCACCCAGCTCTGGAAACACCATATATTTT
D: .
J: TRBJ1-3
V: TRBV7-9
size: many

CDR3: CASSLGGTSEETQYF
DNA: TGCGCCAGCAGCTTGGGGGGGACATCTGAAGAGACCCAGTACTTC
D: .
J: TRBJ2-5
V: TRBV5-1
size: many

CDR3: CASSQRAVSEAFF
DNA: TGTGCCAGCAGTCAACGCGCCGTTTCTGAAGCTTTCTTT
D: .
J: TRBJ1-1
V: TRBV7-9
size: .

CDR3: CSARELASGYEQYF
DNA: TGCAGTGCTAGGGAACTAGCGTCGGGCTACGAGCAGTACTTC
D: TRBD2
J: TRBJ2-7
V: TRBV20-1
size: many

CDR3: CASSLLSGTPGYTF
DNA: TGCGCCAGCAGCTTGCTATCCGGGACCCCTGGCTACACCTTC
D: .
J: TRBJ1-2
V: TRBV5-1
size: many

CDR3: CSAGRGQQDNEQFF
DNA: TGCAGTGCTGGTCGAGGACAACAGGACAATGAGCAGTTCTTC
D: .
J: TRBJ2-1
V: TRBV20-1
size: many

CDR3: CSVGLAGTSTDTQYF
DNA: TGCAGCGTGGGACTAGCGGGAACCTCAACAGATACGCAGTATTTT
D: TRBD2
J: TRBJ2-3
V: TRBV29-1
size: many

CDR3: CASSLAGVFSGNTIYF
DNA: TGTGCCAGCAGCTTAGCGGGGGTGTTCTCTGGAAACACCATATATTTT
D: .
J: TRBJ1-3
V: TRBV7-2
size: many

CDR3: CSLRPREQQYF
DNA: TGCTCCCTCAGGCCCAGGGAACAGCAGTACTTC
D: .
J: TRBJ2-7
V: TRBV20-1
size: many

CDR3: CASRPGTSTYEQYF
DNA: TGCGCCAGCAGGCCGGGGACATCCACCTACGAGCAGTACTTC
D: .
J: TRBJ2-7
V: TRBV5-1
size: many

CDR3: CASSYSDFRSPLHF
DNA: TGTGCCAGCAGTTACTCCGACTTCAGGTCACCCCTCCACTTT
D: .
J: TRBJ1-6
V: TRBV6-2/TRBV6-3
size: many

CDR3: CASSQEVTSTSPLHF
DNA: TGTGCCAGCAGCCAAGAAGTTACGAGTACTTCACCCCTCCACTTT
D: .
J: TRBJ1-6
V: TRBV3-1
size: many

CDR3: CASSLASGPSSYEQYF
DNA: TGCGCCAGCAGCTTGGCTTCGGGCCCCAGCTCCTACGAGCAGTACTTC
D: .
J: TRBJ2-7
V: TRBV5-1
size: many

CDR3: CASSSTGVTEAFF
DNA: TGTGCCAGCAGCTCCACAGGGGTCACTGAAGCTTTCTTT
D: TRBD1
J: TRBJ1-1
V: TRBV5-6
size: many

CDR3: CASSLAQGLGYTF
DNA: TGTGCCAGCAGCTTAGCGCAGGGTTTAGGCTACACCTTC
D: .
J: TRBJ1-2
V: TRBV7-8
size: many

CDR3: CASSRVAGESPHEQFF
DNA: TGTGCCAGCTCGCGGGTAGCGGGAGAATCGCCCCATGAGCAGTTCTTC
D: TRBD2
J: TRBJ2-1
V: TRBV7-9
size: many

CDR3: CASSPRAWGTQYF
DNA: TGTGCCAGCAGCCCTCGGGCGTGGGGTACGCAGTATTTT
D: .
J: TRBJ2-3
V: TRBV9
size: many

CDR3: CSAGAGTEAFF
DNA: TGCAGTGCCGGCGCAGGCACTGAAGCTTTCTTT
D: .
J: TRBJ1-1
V: TRBV20-1
size: many

CDR3: CASSKGTGQGPSHTEAFF
DNA: TGTGCCAGCAGCAAAGGGACGGGACAGGGGCCGAGTCACACTGAAGCTTTCTTT
D: .
J: TRBJ1-1
V: TRBV21-1
size: many

CDR3: CASSRETGELFF
DNA: TGTGCCAGCTCCAGGGAAACCGGGGAGCTGTTTTTT
D: .
J: TRBJ2-2
V: TRBV18
size: many

CDR3: CSAVVNQPQHF
DNA: TGCAGTGCTGTGGTTAATCAGCCCCAGCATTTT
D: .
J: TRBJ1-5
V: TRBV20-1
size: many

CDR3: CASSLQGADEQYF
DNA: TGCGCCAGCAGCTTACAGGGGGCGGACGAGCAGTACTTC
D: TRBD1
J: TRBJ2-7
V: TRBV5-1
size: many

CDR3: CASSQTGSYEQYF
DNA: TGTGCCAGCAGCCAGACAGGGAGCTACGAGCAGTACTTC
D: TRBD1
J: TRBJ2-7
V: TRBV7-2
size: many

CDR3: CSAIGLAGPSYEQYF
DNA: TGCAGTGCCATCGGACTAGCGGGCCCTTCCTACGAGCAGTACTTC
D: TRBD2
J: TRBJ2-7
V: TRBV20-1
size: many

CDR3: CASSYKQGYFLSEQYF
DNA: TGTGCCAGCAGCTATAAACAGGGTTACTTCCTAAGCGAGCAGTACTTC
D: .
J: TRBJ2-7
V: TRBV12-3/TRBV12-4
size: many

CDR3: CVSRVAGLQETQYF
DNA: TGTGTCAGCAGGGTAGCGGGACTACAAGAGACCCAGTACTTC
D: TRBD2
J: TRBJ2-5
V: TRBV2
size: once

CDR3: CASSDGTGLDYNEQFF
DNA: TGTGCCAGCAGCGACGGAACGGGACTAGACTACAATGAGCAGTTCTTC
D: TRBD2
J: TRBJ2-1
V: TRBV5-6
size: many

CDR3: CASKGDRANTEAFF
DNA: TGTGCCAGCAAGGGGGACAGGGCGAACACTGAAGCTTTCTTT
D: TRBD1
J: TRBJ1-1
V: TRBV28
size: many

CDR3: CASSFRQGAYEQYF
DNA: TGTGCCAGCAGCTTCAGACAGGGGGCCTACGAGCAGTACTTC
D: TRBD1
J: TRBJ2-7
V: TRBV11-1
size: many

CDR3: CASSTDRGIFPDSEKLFF
DNA: TGTGCCAGCAGCACAGACAGGGGTATATTTCCCGATTCGGAAAAACTGTTTTTT
D: TRBD1
J: TRBJ1-4
V: TRBV5-6
size: many

CDR3: CASIQVNGYTF
DNA: TGTGCCAGCATTCAGGTGAATGGCTACACCTTC
D: .
J: TRBJ1-2
V: TRBV3-1
size: .

CDR3: CASSRPGLAEVEQFF
DNA: TGTGCCAGCAGTAGACCGGGACTAGCAGAAGTTGAGCAGTTCTTC
D: TRBD2
J: TRBJ2-1
V: TRBV12-3/TRBV12-4
size: many

CDR3: CASRDSGLHYEQYF
DNA: TGTGCCAGCAGGGACAGTGGATTACACTACGAGCAGTACTTC
D: .
J: TRBJ2-7
V: TRBV6-6
size: many

CDR3: CTSRDTSGTGSGDEQFF
DNA: TGTACCAGCAGAGATACCTCCGGGACAGGGAGCGGGGATGAGCAGTTCTTC
D: TRBD1
J: TRBJ2-1
V: TRBV15
size: .

CDR3: CASSFAADRGYEQYF
DNA: TGCGCCAGCAGCTTCGCCGCCGACAGGGGTTACGAGCAGTACTTC
D: TRBD1
J: TRBJ2-7
V: TRBV5-1
size: many

CDR3: CSVETGGAETKYF
DNA: TGCAGCGTCGAGACAGGGGGCGCGGAGACCAAGTACTTC
D: TRBD1
J: TRBJ2-5
V: TRBV29-1
size: few

CDR3: CASSYWGQGPFNQPQHF
DNA: TGTGCCAGCAGTTACTGGGGACAGGGCCCTTTCAATCAGCCCCAGCATTTT
D: TRBD1
J: TRBJ1-5
V: TRBV6-7
size: .

CDR3: CASSQEGRDSRYSNQPQHF
DNA: TGCGCCAGCAGCCAAGAAGGGAGAGACAGTCGATATAGCAATCAGCCCCAGCATTTT
D: .
J: TRBJ1-5
V: TRBV4-1
size: many